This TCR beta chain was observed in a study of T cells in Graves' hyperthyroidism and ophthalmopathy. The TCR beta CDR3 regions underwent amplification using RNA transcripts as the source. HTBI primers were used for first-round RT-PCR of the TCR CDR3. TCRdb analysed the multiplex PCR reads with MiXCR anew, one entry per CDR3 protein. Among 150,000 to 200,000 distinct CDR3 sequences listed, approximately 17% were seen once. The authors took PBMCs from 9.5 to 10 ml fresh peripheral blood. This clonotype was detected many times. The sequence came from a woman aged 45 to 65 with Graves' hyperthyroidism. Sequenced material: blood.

The CDR3 loop reads CASSFELPRETQYF. The CDR3 coding sequence is TGCGCCAGCAGCTTTGAGCTCCCCCGGGAGACCCAGTACTTC. The V gene is TRBV5-1, the J gene TRBJ2-5; D gene ambiguous. The V and J ends lost 2 bases and 5 bases respectively, with 13 bases between them. The germline gives CDR1 SGHRS, CDR2 YFSETQ. The CDR3 has 14 amino acids.